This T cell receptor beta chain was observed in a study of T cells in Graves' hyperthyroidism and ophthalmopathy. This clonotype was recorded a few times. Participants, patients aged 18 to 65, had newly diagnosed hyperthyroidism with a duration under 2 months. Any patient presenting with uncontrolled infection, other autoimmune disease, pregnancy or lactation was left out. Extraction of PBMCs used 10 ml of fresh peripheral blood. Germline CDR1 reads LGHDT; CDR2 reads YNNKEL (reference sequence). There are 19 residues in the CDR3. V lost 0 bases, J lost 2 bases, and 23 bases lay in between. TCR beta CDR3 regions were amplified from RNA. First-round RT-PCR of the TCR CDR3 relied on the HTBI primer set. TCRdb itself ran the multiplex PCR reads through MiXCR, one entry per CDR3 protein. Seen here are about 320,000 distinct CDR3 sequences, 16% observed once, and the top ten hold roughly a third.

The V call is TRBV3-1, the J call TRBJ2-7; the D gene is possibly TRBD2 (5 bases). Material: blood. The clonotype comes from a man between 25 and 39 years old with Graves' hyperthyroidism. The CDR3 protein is CASSQERAAAHFFAYEQYF. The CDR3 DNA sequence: TGTGCCAGCAGCCAAGAACGAGCGGCCGCCCACTTTTTTGCCTACGAGCAGTACTTC.